This T cell receptor (beta chain) was sequenced for a study of PD-L1 blockade in urothelial cancer. About the research overall: Male sex and bladder-origin urothelial cancer were recorded for about 85% of the roughly 30 patients. Each patient had 0 to 3 earlier chemotherapy regimens.

Clones were read by immunoSEQ multiplex PCR, and TCRdb kept only the in-frame ones, dropping some. Among under 130,000 clones listed, approximately 85% were seen once. Pretreatment sampling and on-treatment sampling together yielded between 1 and 8 samples for each patient. To note about this clone: Its antigen is unidentified.

The CDR3 covers 18 residues. Study-wide findings and caveats: More expansion of tumor-associated blood clones, seen at 3 weeks, marked durable-benefit patients.

This specimen was PBMCs, taken around atezolizumab (anti-PD-L1) treatment. The TCR comes from a man aged 45-65 years with urothelial cancer. The genes are TRBV12-2 and TRBJ1-6; TRBD1 was called by the table and not checked on the DNA. TRBV12-2 is marked as a pseudogene. The CDR3 sequence is CASRYHPGTSPYNSPLHF. CDR3 in DNA: TGTGCAAGTCGCTACCACCCCGGGACATCACCCTATAATTCACCCCTCCACTTT.